This TCR beta chain was obtained from a study of T-cell memory formation after mild COVID-19. General study points: Clones from the second wave (peaking day 37) had unconfirmed SARS-CoV-2 specificity. Pre-infection memory contained some responding clones, which suggested that cross-reactive memory had joined. Whereas later expanders leaned CD4+, clones contracting day 15 to 85 showed a balanced CD4/CD8 makeup.

The CDR3 totals 15 residues. Per the germline V gene, CDR1 is LNHDA and CDR2 is SQIVND (reference sequence). From 5'RACE with constant-segment primers came TCR alpha and TCR beta cDNA libraries that carried sample barcodes and UMIs. TCRdb fed the 5' RACE reads into MiXCR, producing one record per CDR3 protein. There are hundreds of thousands of distinct CDR3 sequences in the sample; approximately 25% occur only once, and around 9.5% lies in the top ten. This clonotype was found a few times. The target antigen is unknown. What was sequenced was PBMCs or a T cell subset sorted from them (not recorded which). The receptor comes from an adult woman who had mild COVID-19 (a few samples of this study predate the infection). Cell type and time point are not known. The chain links TRBV19 to TRBJ1-5, with D possibly matching TRBD1 (6 bases). The CDR3 loop reads CASLDSYSSNQPQHF. CDR3 sequence (DNA): TGTGCGAGCCTGGACAGCTATTCCAGCAATCAGCCCCAGCATTTT.